The 27 T cell receptor beta chains given below trace back to one sample, sequenced in a study of graft-versus-host responses after intestinal transplantation. Clones were sequenced by immunoSEQ multiplex PCR, and TCRdb holds only the in-frame ones, with some missing. The sample lists some 18,000 clones, approximately 70% occurring once. Graft tissue processing released intraepithelial and lamina propria lymphocytes. The sequences come from ileum tissue, collected about 20 days after intestinal transplant. These receptors came from a human patient who received an intestinal transplant, so some T cells may come from the graft donor.

V and J are TRBV6-1 and TRBJ1-2; TRBD1 matches 7 bases. This CDR3 is built from 15 residues. Per germline, CDR1 MNHNS and CDR2 SASEGT. V lost 5 bases and J lost 4; bases outside the gene matches: 10. CDR3 region: CASSLQGISIYGYTF. CDR3 coding DNA: TGTGCCAGCAGTCTACAGGGGATAAGTATCTATGGCTACACCTTC.

This chain uses TRBV5-1 with TRBJ2-1; weak D call: TRBD1 (6 bases). Germline values: CDR1 SGHRS, CDR2 YFSETQ. V shed 6 bases and J shed 1 base, with 11 bases lying between them. The CDR3 is 14 amino acids. CDR3 sequence reads: CASTSGTSYNEQFF. The CDR3 region has the DNA TGCGCCAGCACCTCCGGGACATCCTACAATGAGCAGTTCTTC.

The rearrangement uses TRBV6-1 and TRBJ2-7; 7 bases map to TRBD2. CDR3 length: 14 residues. Germline V gene data show CDR1 as MNHNS and CDR2 as SASEGT. Trimming took 2 bases from V and 2 from J; bases not matched to a gene: 3. The CDR3 spells CASSETGGPYEQYF. The CDR3, as DNA: TGTGCCAGCAGTGAAACGGGGGGTCCCTACGAGCAGTACTTC.

The V call is TRBV9, the J call TRBJ2-6; D not certain. V was cut by 0 bases and J by 1 base, with 8 bases left in between. The CDR3 sequence is 16 residues long. CDR1 and CDR2 from the germline V gene are SGDLS and YYNGEE. Here the CDR3 reads CASSVGDRSGANVLTF. In DNA form, the CDR3 reads TGTGCCAGCAGCGTAGGAGATCGTTCTGGGGCCAACGTCCTGACTTTC.

The rearrangement joins TRBV12-5 to TRBJ2-7; D ambiguous. V gave up 5 bases and J gave up 2 bases, with 10 bases separating them. Germline V lookup: CDR1 LGHNT, CDR2 FRNRAP. The CDR3 spans 13 residues. The DNA for the CDR3 is TGTGCTAGTGGTCCAGGTATTACCTACGAGCAGTACTTC. Its protein is CASGPGITYEQYF.

The rearrangement links TRBV28 to TRBJ1-3, with D maybe TRBD1 (6 bases). The CDR3 length is 17 residues. The germline V gene encodes CDR1 MDHEN and CDR2 SYDVKM. With 9 bases removed from V and 0 bases from J, the gap between germline ends came to 21 bases. For the CDR3, the DNA is TGTGCCAGAAATCCGGGTCCTCAGGGGATCTCTGGAAACACCATATATTTT. This translates into CARNPGPQGISGNTIYF.

This clone was seen only a few times. This sequence joins TRBV21-1 and TRBJ2-7; the D call of TRBD1 is as the table states it, not checked on the DNA. TRBV21-1 has pseudogene status. The CDR3 is 16 amino acids. CDR3 in DNA: TGTGCCAGCAGCAGAATCCGGGACAGGGTAACCTACGAGCAGTACTTC. It codes for CASSRIRDRVTYEQYF.

The chain recombines TRBV6-1 with TRBJ1-2; D is perhaps TRBD1 (5 bases). Germline-derived CDR1 and CDR2 are MNHNS and SASEGT. The CDR3 spans 13 residues. V was clipped by 2 bases and J by 8 bases, with 12 bases between them. CDR3 coding DNA: TGTGCCAGCAGTGAACGGCAGGGTTTGGGCTACACCTTC. It is translated as CASSERQGLGYTF.

CDR3 nucleotide sequence: TGTGCTGGCGGGAGGGTTGGAACAGATACGCAGTATTTT. Translation gives CAGGRVGTDTQYF. The gene calls are TRBV30 and TRBJ2-3; 9 bases fit TRBD2. CDR1 and CDR2 from the germline V gene are GTSNPN and SVGIG (reference sequence). The CDR3 contains 13 residues.

In this sample, this clone turned up a few times. This rearrangement joins TRBV7-2 to TRBJ2-2; 7 bases are a match to TRBD1. Trimming cost V 5 bases and J 1 base; bases outside gene matches: 4. Looked up from germline, CDR1 is SGHTA and CDR2 is FQGNSA. The CDR3 sequence is 15 residues long. The CDR3 region has the DNA TGTGCCAGCAGCCACCGGGACAGGAACACCGGGGAGCTGTTTTTT. Amino acids: CASSHRDRNTGELFF.

The genes are TRBV6-5 and TRBJ2-7; TRBD1 matches at 7 bases. This CDR3 is 12 amino acids long. Unmatched junction bases numbered 3, after V lost 8 bases and J lost 2 bases. Looked up from germline, CDR1 is MNHEY and CDR2 is SVGAGI. The CDR3 reads CASGDRAYEQYF. DNA for the CDR3: TGTGCCAGCGGAGACAGGGCCTACGAGCAGTACTTC.

V is TRBV16 and J is TRBJ1-2; tentative D call: TRBD1 (6 bases). This CDR3 contains 15 residues. The V and J ends lost 0 bases and 4 bases respectively, with 12 bases between them. Germline V gene data show CDR1 as KGHSY and CDR2 as FQNENV. CDR3 bases: TGTGCCAGCAGCCAATCGGCAGGGGTGATCTATGGCTACACCTTC. It specifies CASSQSAGVIYGYTF.

The chain links TRBV30 to TRBJ1-2; D is uncertain. Deletions cut 3 bases from V and 5 bases from J, with 10 bases between. CDR3 size: 12 residues. Germline CDR1 is GTSNPN and CDR2 is SVGIG (reference sequence). CDR3 sequence: CAWSDTYYGYTF. The CDR3 DNA reads as TGTGCCTGGAGCGACACCTATTATGGCTACACCTTC.

The chain joins TRBV21-1 to TRBJ2-7; TRBD1 was called by the table and not checked on the DNA. TRBV21-1 counts as a pseudogene. The CDR3 is 16 residues long. The CDR3 is CASSGRDRSSSYEQYF. The CDR3 nucleotides are TGTGCCAGCAGCGGCCGGGACAGGAGTAGCTCCTACGAGCAGTACTTC.

The gene calls are TRBV19 and TRBJ1-2; no firm D call. Germline V lookup: CDR1 LNHDA, CDR2 SQIVND (reference sequence). Trimming cost V 8 bases and J 4 bases, with 17 bases left between them. The CDR3 loop spans 14 amino acids. The CDR3 reads CASRGPGIGYGYTF. CDR3 DNA: TGTGCCAGTCGTGGGCCGGGGATCGGCTATGGCTACACCTTC. The full variable domain, rest sourced from reference TRBV19 and TRBJ1-2, is DGGITQSPKYLFRKEGQNVTLSCEQNLNHDAMYWYRQDPGQGLRLIYYSQIVNDFQKGDIAEGYSVSREKKESFPLTVTSAQKNPTAFYLCASRGPGIGYGYTFGSGTRLTVV.

The genes are TRBV19 and TRBJ1-6; TRBD1 aligns across 9 bases. V was pared by 5 bases and J by 5 bases, with 4 bases of the junction left unmatched. The V gene's germline CDR1 is LNHDA and CDR2 SQIVND (reference sequence). There are 15 residues in the CDR3. CDR3 nucleotides: TGTGCCAGTAGTGAGGGACAGGGCCATAATTCACCCCTCCACTTT. Protein sequence: CASSEGQGHNSPLHF.

The chain recombines TRBV9 with TRBJ2-7, with D possibly TRBD2 on 6 matching bases. Deletions cut 5 bases from V and 0 bases from J, with 12 bases between. Looked up from germline, CDR1 is SGDLS and CDR2 is YYNGEE. This CDR3 is built from 14 residues. CDR3 DNA: TGTGCCAGCAGGAGGGACTTAGGCTCCTACGAGCAGTACTTC. It specifies CASRRDLGSYEQYF. Looking up the rest from reference TRBV9 and TRBJ2-7 gives the full variable domain: DSGVTQTPKHLITATGQRVTLRCSPRSGDLSVYWYQQSLDQGLQFLIQYYNGEERAKGNILERFSAQQFPDLHSELNLSSLELGDSALYFCASRRDLGSYEQYFGPGTRLTVT.

The chain combines TRBV5-1 with TRBJ2-3, with a possible D match to TRBD2 (5 bases). V lost 1 base to trimming and J lost 0 bases, with 9 bases between them. Germline CDR1 and CDR2: SGHRS and YFSETQ. The CDR3 covers 15 residues. Here the CDR3 DNA reads TGCGCCAGCAGCTTGTGGGAGCTAAGCACAGATACGCAGTATTTT. The encoded protein is CASSLWELSTDTQYF.

The V call is TRBV4-1, the J call TRBJ2-7; 7 nucleotides line up with TRBD1. CDR1 MGHRA and CDR2 YSYEKL come from the germline V gene. With 4 bases clipped from V and 10 bases from J, the junction kept 16 bases outside the gene matches. CDR3 length: 15 amino acids. The CDR3: CASSLIDTGARGQYF. CDR3 bases: TGCGCCAGCAGCCTGATAGATACAGGGGCCCGAGGCCAGTACTTC.

This chain uses TRBV9 with TRBJ2-3; TRBD1 matches at 10 bases. J gave up 6 bases and V 4 bases, and 11 bases lay outside the gene matches. This CDR3 is 16 amino acids long. The germline V gene encodes CDR1 SGDLS and CDR2 YYNGEE. The CDR3 here is CASSPGATGGSDTQYF. DNA for the CDR3: TGTGCCAGCAGCCCAGGAGCGACAGGGGGCTCGGATACGCAGTATTTT.

The chain uses TRBV9 and TRBJ2-2, with TRBD2 identical over 11 bases. This CDR3 spans 16 amino acids. V was clipped by 1 base and J by 4 bases; unmatched bases: 3. The germline gives CDR1 SGDLS, CDR2 YYNGEE. The CDR3 region is CASSVLGTSGTGELFF. The CDR3 DNA sequence: TGTGCCAGCAGCGTACTGGGGACTAGCGGCACCGGGGAGCTGTTTTTT. Drawing the rest from reference TRBV9 and TRBJ2-2, the complete variable domain is DSGVTQTPKHLITATGQRVTLRCSPRSGDLSVYWYQQSLDQGLQFLIQYYNGEERAKGNILERFSAQQFPDLHSELNLSSLELGDSALYFCASSVLGTSGTGELFFGEGSRLTVL.

The rearrangement links TRBV20-1 to TRBJ2-7; D is ambiguous. The germline V gene has CDR1 DFQATT and CDR2 SNEGSKA (reference sequence). Trimming pared 1 base from V and 3 bases from J, leaving 4 bases between. The CDR3 has 11 amino acids. The CDR3 spells CSARVSYEQYF. In nucleotides, the CDR3 is TGCAGTGCTAGAGTCAGCTACGAGCAGTACTTC.

This clone appeared a few times. The chain recombines TRBV5-6 with TRBJ2-5; tentatively, D is TRBD2 (5 bases). CDR3 length equals 13 residues. Germline V gene lookup returns CDR1 SGHDT and CDR2 YYEEEE. V lost 3 bases and J lost 1, with 7 bases in between. DNA for the CDR3: TGTGCCAGCAGCTGGACTCTCCAAGAGACCCAGTACTTC. It is translated as CASSWTLQETQYF.

The J gene is TRBJ2-7, the V gene TRBV25-1, with D perhaps TRBD2 (6 bases). In germline, CDR1 is MGHDK, CDR2 SYGVNS. Trimming removed 2 bases at V and 7 bases at J, with 9 bases between. CDR3 length: 12 residues. CDR3 DNA sequence: TGTGCCAGCAGTGAAGCAGGAGGGGAGCAGTACTTC. Translated, it gives CASSEAGGEQYF.

This clone was detected a few times. The chain has TRBV27 and TRBJ1-2; perhaps TRBD1 as D (6 bases). The CDR3 totals 16 residues. CDR1 is MNHEY and CDR2 is SMNVEV in the germline V gene (reference sequence). The ends were cut back, 10 bases at V and 4 bases at J, with 25 bases in the middle. CDR3 bases: TGTGCCACCAGATCGGACACAGGGTCACCTATCTATGGCTACACCTTC. Translating it yields CATRSDTGSPIYGYTF.

DNA of the CDR3: TGTGCCTGGAGTGTAACTAGCGGGACCACCCAGTACTTC. This codes for CAWSVTSGTTQYF. The V and J genes are TRBV30 and TRBJ2-5, with 10 bases identical to TRBD2. The CDR3 extends over 13 amino acids. The V segment lost 0 bases and the J segment 8 bases; nucleotides outside the gene matches: 3. Per germline, CDR1 GTSNPN and CDR2 SVGIG (reference sequence).

V gene TRBV30 combines with J gene TRBJ2-3; 11 positions match TRBD2. This CDR3 contains 15 residues. Germline CDR1 is GTSNPN and CDR2 is SVGIG (reference sequence). V was clipped by 3 bases and J by 4 bases; unmatched bases: 6. CDR3 sequence: CAWSRGSGGADTQYF. Written as DNA, the CDR3 is TGTGCCTGGAGCAGAGGTAGCGGGGGGGCAGATACGCAGTATTTT.